This entry concerns a single T cell receptor (beta chain). This entry comes from a study of T-cell reconstitution after alpha-beta-depleted transplantation in children. For TCRbeta, the library was prepared with unique molecular identifiers. TCRdb re-called the PCR reads through MiXCR, storing one row per CDR3 protein. The sample consists of 350,000 to 450,000 distinct CDR3 sequences, roughly 21% of them appearing once. Sequenced material: PBMCs from the stem cell graft donor, taken from the stem cell graft. The clonotype was recovered from a human donor who donated a stem cell graft to a child with acute myeloid leukemia.

The CDR3: CASSLPDRGRKDGYTF. Here the CDR3 DNA reads TGTGCCAGCAGTTTACCGGACAGGGGACGAAAGGATGGCTACACCTTC. The chain links TRBV28 to TRBJ1-2; 9 bases are a match to TRBD1. The germline gives CDR1 MDHEN, CDR2 SYDVKM. The ends lost 2 bases at V and 6 bases at J; junction bases unmatched: 10. The CDR3 spans 16 residues.